Sequencing of this TCR beta chain was carried out in a study of pediatric ulcerative colitis. Turning to the study itself: Six to eight patients showed pancolitis and two showed left-sided colitis.

Trimming took 1 base from V and 3 from J, leaving 15 bases between them. The CDR3 sequence is 16 residues long. Germline V CDR1 and CDR2: MGHRA, YSYEKL. Concerning this clone: The antigen is unknown.

Overall study results and limits: Blood-rectal clonal overlap within each person was significantly higher in ulcerative colitis patients than controls.

Some clones are missing from TCRdb's copy, which holds only in-frame ones; the method was immunoSEQ multiplex PCR. Of about 64,000 clones detected, more than 60% appear once; the ten largest clones hold roughly 5.2%. The chain is built from TRBV4-1 and TRBJ2-5, with D maybe TRBD2 (7 bases). Sequencing was performed on blood. This sequence originates from a boy younger than 18 with moderate ulcerative colitis. DNA of the CDR3: TGCGCCAGCAGCCAAGGCTGGCGGGGGCGGGAAGAGACCCAGTACTTC. This gives the protein CASSQGWRGREETQYF.